The 9 T cell receptor beta chains below were found in one sample sequenced in a study of blood T cell repertoires in COVID-19. This table comes from immunoSEQ multiplex PCR, and its TCRdb copy is limited to in-frame clones, with some not included. The sample yields around 310,000 clones, roughly 90% seen once. Sequenced material: peripheral blood. These receptors came from a woman in her forties or fifties with active or convalescent COVID-19.

This clone was seen once. The chain couples TRBV28 to TRBJ1-4, with 12 bases lining up with TRBD1. Germline lookup yields CDR1 MDHEN and CDR2 SYDVKM. The CDR3 contains 15 residues. After removal of 10 bases from V and 14 bases from J, the junction contained 17 bases not matched to a gene. CDR3 protein: CANTPGQGALTSLFF. In DNA, the CDR3 is TGTGCCAACACACCGGGACAGGGGGCCCTAACGTCTCTGTTTTTT.

The chain couples TRBV28 to TRBJ2-6; tentative D call: TRBD1 (5 bases). Trimming took off 8 bases at V and 2 bases at J, with 7 bases between the two ends. The CDR3 is 13 residues long. Germline V CDR1 and CDR2: MDHEN, SYDVKM. The CDR3 here is CASQGTGANVLTF. CDR3 bases: TGTGCCAGCCAGGGAACTGGGGCCAACGTCCTGACTTTC.

The genes are TRBV7-2 and TRBJ1-6; 7 bases are a match to TRBD1. Germline trimming cut 5 bases from V and 11 bases from J; bases unmatched to any gene: 12. In germline, CDR1 is SGHTA, CDR2 FQGNSA. The CDR3 is 15 residues long. The CDR3 protein is CASSPTQGLMTPLHF. The CDR3 coding sequence is TGTGCCAGCAGCCCCACACAGGGGCTGATGACACCCCTCCACTTT. Together with reference TRBV7-2 and TRBJ1-6, the CDR3 gives the full variable domain: GAGVSQSPSNKVTEKGKDVELRCDPISGHTALYWYRQSLGQGLEFLIYFQGNSAPDKSGLPSDRFSAERTGGSVSTLTIQRTQQEDSAVYLCASSPTQGLMTPLHFGNGTRLTVT.

The chain recombines TRBV30 with TRBJ1-1, with 7 bases aligning to TRBD1. The CDR3 is 14 amino acids. From germline, CDR1 is GTSNPN and CDR2 SVGIG (reference sequence). Unmatched junction bases numbered 4, after V lost 2 bases and J lost 1 base. The CDR3 DNA reads TGTGCCTGGAGTAAGGGGGCAAGGAACACTGAAGCTTTCTTT. This sequence encodes CAWSKGARNTEAFF.

The chain joins TRBV3-1 (or the pseudogene TRBV3-2) to TRBJ1-1; no reliable D call. Germline-derived CDR1 and CDR2 are LGHDT and YNNKEL (reference sequence). V gave up 4 bases and J gave up 8 bases, with 17 bases separating them. This CDR3 is built from 14 residues. The CDR3 DNA sequence: TGTGCCAGCAGCCTAAATGAAGGACGAGGGGAAGCTTTCTTT. It is translated as CASSLNEGRGEAFF.

The rearrangement joins TRBV7-2 to TRBJ2-1; 11 bases align to TRBD2. Germline values: CDR1 SGHTA, CDR2 FQGNSA. With V trimmed by 5 bases and J by 4 bases, 7 bases remained unmatched. The length of the CDR3 is 16 residues. The CDR3 DNA follows: TGTGCCAGCAGCCTCCGACTAGCGGGGACATACAATGAGCAGTTCTTC. Protein: CASSLRLAGTYNEQFF.

This clone was detected once. V usage is TRBV11-2 and J usage is TRBJ1-2, with a tentative D call TRBD1 (5 bases). The CDR3 loop spans 13 amino acids. CDR1 and CDR2 from the germline V gene are SGHAT and FQNNGV. V dropped 5 bases and J dropped 4 bases, with 11 bases sitting between them. The CDR3 is CASSPTDTYGYTF. The CDR3 DNA is TGTGCCAGCAGCCCGACGGACACCTATGGCTACACCTTC.

The CDR3 DNA sequence: TGTGCCAGCAGCCCACGCCTTCTAGGTTTGAATGAGCAGTTCTTC. This translates into CASSPRLLGLNEQFF. J is TRBJ2-1 and V is TRBV5-4; D unresolved. CDR1 is SGHNT, CDR2 YYREEE, per germline (reference sequence). The CDR3 runs 15 residues. V was shortened by 4 bases and J by 7 bases, with 18 bases between the two germline ends.

The V and J genes are TRBV6-5 and TRBJ1-6, with D possibly TRBD1 on 6 matching bases. The CDR3 is 12 residues long. Between the trimmed V and J ends, which lost 8 bases and 10 bases, there was a span of 12 bases. Germline V gives CDR1 MNHEY, CDR2 SVGAGI. For the CDR3, the DNA is TGTGCCAGCGGTACAGGGTTCTCACCCCTCCACTTT. Amino acids: CASGTGFSPLHF.